This entry features one TCR beta chain sequence. The method was immunoSEQ multiplex PCR; TCRdb's version includes in-frame clones alone and lacks a portion of them. The table includes more than 150,000 clones, about 94% detected once. Trimming stripped 3 bases from V and 2 bases from J, with 17 bases between. The CDR3 is 16 amino acids. The germline V gene has CDR1 SGDLS and CDR2 YYNGEE. This record comes from a study of control samples from healthy donors and cancer patients. The chain carries TRBV9 and TRBJ1-1, with D perhaps matching TRBD1 (5 bases). The sequencing sample was made of blood. The receptor was isolated from a man aged 45 to 65 in good health. The CDR3 bases are TGTGCCAGCAGCGCGGGGCCCCGCAAGGGAAACACTGAAGCTTTCTTT. It translates to CASSAGPRKGNTEAFF.